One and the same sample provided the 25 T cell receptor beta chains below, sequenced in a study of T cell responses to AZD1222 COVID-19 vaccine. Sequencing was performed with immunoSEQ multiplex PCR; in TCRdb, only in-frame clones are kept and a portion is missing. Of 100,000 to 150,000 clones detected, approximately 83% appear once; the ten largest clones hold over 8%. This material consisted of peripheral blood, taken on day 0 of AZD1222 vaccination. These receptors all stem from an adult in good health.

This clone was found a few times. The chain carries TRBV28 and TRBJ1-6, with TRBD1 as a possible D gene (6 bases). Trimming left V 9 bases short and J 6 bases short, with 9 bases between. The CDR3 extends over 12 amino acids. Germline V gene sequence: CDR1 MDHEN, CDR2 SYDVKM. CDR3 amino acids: CASGGGNSPLHF. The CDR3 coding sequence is TGTGCCAGTGGAGGGGGTAATTCACCCCTCCACTTT.

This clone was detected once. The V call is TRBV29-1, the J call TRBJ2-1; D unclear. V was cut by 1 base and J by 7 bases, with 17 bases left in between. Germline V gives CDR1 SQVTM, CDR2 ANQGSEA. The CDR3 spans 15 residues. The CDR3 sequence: CSVEVRPNLLNEQFF. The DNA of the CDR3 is TGCAGCGTTGAAGTACGACCTAATCTTTTGAATGAGCAGTTCTTC.

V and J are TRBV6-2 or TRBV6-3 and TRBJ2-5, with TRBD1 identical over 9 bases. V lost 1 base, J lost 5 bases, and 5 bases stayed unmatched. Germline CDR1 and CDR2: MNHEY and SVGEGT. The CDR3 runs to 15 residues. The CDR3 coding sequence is TGTGCCAGCAGTTACTTGGGGACAGGGCGGGAGACCCAGTACTTC. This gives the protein CASSYLGTGRETQYF.

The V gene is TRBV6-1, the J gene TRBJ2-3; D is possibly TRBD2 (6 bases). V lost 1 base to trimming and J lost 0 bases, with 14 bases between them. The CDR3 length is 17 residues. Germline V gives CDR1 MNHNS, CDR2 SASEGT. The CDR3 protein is CASSEGGWRGSTDTQYF. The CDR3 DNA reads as TGTGCCAGCAGTGAAGGGGGGTGGCGGGGAAGCACAGATACGCAGTATTTT.

The CDR3 DNA reads as TGTGCCAGCAGCCAAGATCGGAGAAACACCATATATTTT. Amino acids: CASSQDRRNTIYF. The chain has TRBV4-2 and TRBJ1-3; D is uncertain. CDR3 size: 13 residues. Trimming stripped 0 bases from V and 5 bases from J, with 5 bases between. CDR1 and CDR2 from the germline V gene are LGHNA and YNFKEQ.

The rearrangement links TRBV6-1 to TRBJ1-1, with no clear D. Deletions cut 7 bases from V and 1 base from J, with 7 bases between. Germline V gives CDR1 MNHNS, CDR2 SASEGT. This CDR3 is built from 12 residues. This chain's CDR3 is CASIKGNTEAFF. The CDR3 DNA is TGTGCCAGCATAAAAGGGAACACTGAAGCTTTCTTT.

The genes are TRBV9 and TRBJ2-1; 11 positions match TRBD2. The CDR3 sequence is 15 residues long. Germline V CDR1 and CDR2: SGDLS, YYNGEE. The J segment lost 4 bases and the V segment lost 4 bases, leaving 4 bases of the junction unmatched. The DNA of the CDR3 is TGTGCCAGCAGCATCCGACTAGCGGGGTACAATGAGCAGTTCTTC. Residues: CASSIRLAGYNEQFF.

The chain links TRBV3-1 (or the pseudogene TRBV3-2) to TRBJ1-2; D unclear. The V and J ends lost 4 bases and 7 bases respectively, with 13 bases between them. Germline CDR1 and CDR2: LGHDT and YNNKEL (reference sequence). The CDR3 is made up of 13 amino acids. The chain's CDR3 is CASSPGVPGGYTF. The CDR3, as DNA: TGTGCCAGCAGCCCCGGGGTTCCGGGTGGCTACACCTTC.

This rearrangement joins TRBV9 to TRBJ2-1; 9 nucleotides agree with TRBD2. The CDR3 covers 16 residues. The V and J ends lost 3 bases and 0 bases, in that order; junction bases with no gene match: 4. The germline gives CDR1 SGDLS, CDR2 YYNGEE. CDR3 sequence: CASSARSGSSYNEQFF. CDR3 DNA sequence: TGTGCCAGCAGCGCCCGTAGCGGGAGCTCCTACAATGAGCAGTTCTTC.

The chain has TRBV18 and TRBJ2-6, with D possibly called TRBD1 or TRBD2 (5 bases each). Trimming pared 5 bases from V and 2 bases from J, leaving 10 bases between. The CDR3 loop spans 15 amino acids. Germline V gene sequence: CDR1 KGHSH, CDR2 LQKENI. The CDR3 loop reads CASSAQGPGANVLTF. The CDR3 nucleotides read TGTGCCAGCTCAGCTCAGGGACCTGGGGCCAACGTCCTGACTTTC.

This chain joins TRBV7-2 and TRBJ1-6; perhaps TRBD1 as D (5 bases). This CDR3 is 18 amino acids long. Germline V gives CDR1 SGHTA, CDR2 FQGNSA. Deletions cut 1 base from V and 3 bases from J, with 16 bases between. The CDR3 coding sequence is TGTGCCAGCAGCTTAGTGGGAACCGGGACCTTCTATAATTCACCCCTCCACTTT. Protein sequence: CASSLVGTGTFYNSPLHF. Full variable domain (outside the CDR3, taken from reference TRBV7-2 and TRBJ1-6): GAGVSQSPSNKVTEKGKDVELRCDPISGHTALYWYRQSLGQGLEFLIYFQGNSAPDKSGLPSDRFSAERTGGSVSTLTIQRTQQEDSAVYLCASSLVGTGTFYNSPLHFGNGTRLTVT.

The CDR3 coding sequence is TGTGCCAGCAGCCCAGGACAGGTTGGTGGCTACACCTTC. Residues: CASSPGQVGGYTF. This chain links TRBV3-1 (or the pseudogene TRBV3-2) with TRBJ1-2, with 7 bases lining up with TRBD1. V was clipped by 4 bases and J by 7 bases; unmatched bases: 6. Germline V lookup: CDR1 LGHDT, CDR2 YNNKEL (reference sequence). This CDR3 spans 13 amino acids.

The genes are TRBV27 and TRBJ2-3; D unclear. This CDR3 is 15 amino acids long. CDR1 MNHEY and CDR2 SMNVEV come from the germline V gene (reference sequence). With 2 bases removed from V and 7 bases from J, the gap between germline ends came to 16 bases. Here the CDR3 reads CASSLNWQLKNTQYF. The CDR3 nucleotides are TGTGCCAGCAGTTTAAATTGGCAATTGAAAAATACGCAGTATTTT.

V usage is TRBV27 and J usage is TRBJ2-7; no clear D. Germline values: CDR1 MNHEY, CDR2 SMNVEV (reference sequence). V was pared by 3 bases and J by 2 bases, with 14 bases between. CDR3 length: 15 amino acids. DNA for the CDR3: TGTGCCAGCAGTTTGGGTGGGCGAATAACCTACGAGCAGTACTTC. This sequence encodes CASSLGGRITYEQYF.

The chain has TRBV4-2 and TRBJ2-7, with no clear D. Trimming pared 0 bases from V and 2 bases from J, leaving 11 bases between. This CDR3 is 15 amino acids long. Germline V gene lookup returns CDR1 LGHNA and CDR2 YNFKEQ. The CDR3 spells CASSQDLVGTYEQYF. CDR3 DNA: TGTGCCAGCAGCCAAGATCTAGTAGGAACCTACGAGCAGTACTTC.

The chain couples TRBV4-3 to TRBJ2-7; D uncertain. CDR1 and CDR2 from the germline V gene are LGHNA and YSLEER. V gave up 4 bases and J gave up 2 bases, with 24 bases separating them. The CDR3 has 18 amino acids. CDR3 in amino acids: CASSPWPPTSYRTYEQYF. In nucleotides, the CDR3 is TGCGCCAGCAGCCCGTGGCCGCCGACCTCATACCGCACCTACGAGCAGTACTTC.

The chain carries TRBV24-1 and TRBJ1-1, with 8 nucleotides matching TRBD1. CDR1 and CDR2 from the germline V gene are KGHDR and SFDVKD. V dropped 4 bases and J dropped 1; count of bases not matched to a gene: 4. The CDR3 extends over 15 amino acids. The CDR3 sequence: CATSDPTGANTEAFF. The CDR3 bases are TGTGCCACCAGTGACCCGACAGGGGCGAACACTGAAGCTTTCTTT.

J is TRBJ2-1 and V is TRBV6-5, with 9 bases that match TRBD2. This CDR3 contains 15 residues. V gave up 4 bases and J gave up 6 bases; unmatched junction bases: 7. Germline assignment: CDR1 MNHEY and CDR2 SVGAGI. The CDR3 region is CASSFHSGGFNEQFF. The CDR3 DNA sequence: TGTGCCAGCAGTTTTCATAGCGGGGGTTTCAATGAGCAGTTCTTC.

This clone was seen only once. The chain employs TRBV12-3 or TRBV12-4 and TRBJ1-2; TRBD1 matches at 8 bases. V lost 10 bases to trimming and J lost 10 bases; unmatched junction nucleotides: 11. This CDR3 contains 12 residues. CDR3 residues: CATGDRGGHYTF. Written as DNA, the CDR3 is TGTGCCACCGGCGACAGGGGCGGCCACTACACCTTC.

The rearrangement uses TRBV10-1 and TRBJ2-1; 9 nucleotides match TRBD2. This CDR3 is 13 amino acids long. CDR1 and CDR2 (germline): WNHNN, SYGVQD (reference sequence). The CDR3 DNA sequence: TGCGCGCGGCGGGAGGGGTCCTACAATGAGCAGTTCTTC. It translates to CARREGSYNEQFF.

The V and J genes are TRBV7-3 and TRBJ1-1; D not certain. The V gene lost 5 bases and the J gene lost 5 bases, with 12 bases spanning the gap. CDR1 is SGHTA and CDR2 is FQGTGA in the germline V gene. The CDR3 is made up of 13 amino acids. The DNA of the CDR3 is TGTGCCAGCAGCGCCCTAGCGGGAACTGAAGCTTTCTTT. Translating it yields CASSALAGTEAFF.

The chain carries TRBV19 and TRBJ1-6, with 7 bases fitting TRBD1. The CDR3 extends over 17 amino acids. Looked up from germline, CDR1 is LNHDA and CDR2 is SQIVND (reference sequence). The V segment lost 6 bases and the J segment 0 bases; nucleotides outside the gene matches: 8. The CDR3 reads CASRELDRSSYNSPLHF. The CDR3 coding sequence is TGTGCCAGTAGGGAGTTGGACAGGAGCTCCTATAATTCACCCCTCCACTTT.

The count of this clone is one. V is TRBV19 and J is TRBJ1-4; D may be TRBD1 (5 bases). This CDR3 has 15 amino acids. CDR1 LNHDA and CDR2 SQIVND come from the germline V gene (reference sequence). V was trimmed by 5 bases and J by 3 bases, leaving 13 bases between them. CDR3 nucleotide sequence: TGTGCCAGTAGTGGGACGGGCCCTTCTAATGAAAAACTGTTTTTT. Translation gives CASSGTGPSNEKLFF.

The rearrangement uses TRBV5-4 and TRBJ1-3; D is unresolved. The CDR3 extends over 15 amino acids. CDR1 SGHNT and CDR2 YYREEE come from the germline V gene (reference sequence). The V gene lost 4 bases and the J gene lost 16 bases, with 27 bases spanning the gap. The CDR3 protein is CASSRSGSPLISPYF. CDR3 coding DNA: TGTGCCAGCAGCCGGAGTGGTTCTCCTCTGATCTCTCCGTATTTT. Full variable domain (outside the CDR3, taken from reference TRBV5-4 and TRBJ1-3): ETGVTQSPTHLIKTRGQQVTLRCSSQSGHNTVSWYQQALGQGPQFIFQYYREEENGRGNFPPRFSGLQFPNYSSELNVNALELDDSALYLCASSRSGSPLISPYFGEGSWLTVV.

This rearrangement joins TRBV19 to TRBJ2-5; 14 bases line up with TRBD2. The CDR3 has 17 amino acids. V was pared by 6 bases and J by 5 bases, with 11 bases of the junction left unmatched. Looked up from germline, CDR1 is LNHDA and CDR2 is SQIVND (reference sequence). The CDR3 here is CASSGLAGGNPPETQYF. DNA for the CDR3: TGTGCCAGTAGCGGACTAGCGGGAGGTAACCCGCCGGAGACCCAGTACTTC.